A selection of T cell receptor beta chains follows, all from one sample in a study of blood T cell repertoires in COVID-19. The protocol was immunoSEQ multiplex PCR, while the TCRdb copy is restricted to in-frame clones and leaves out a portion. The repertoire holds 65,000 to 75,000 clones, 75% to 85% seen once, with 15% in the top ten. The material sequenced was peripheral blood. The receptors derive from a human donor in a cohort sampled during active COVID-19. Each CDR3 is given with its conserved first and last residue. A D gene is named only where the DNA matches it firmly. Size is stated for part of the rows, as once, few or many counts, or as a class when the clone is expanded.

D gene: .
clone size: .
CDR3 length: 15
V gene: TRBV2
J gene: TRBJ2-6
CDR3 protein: CASSRLRSGANVLTF
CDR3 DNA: TGTGCCAGCAGCCGACTCCGCTCTGGGGCCAACGTCCTGACTTTC

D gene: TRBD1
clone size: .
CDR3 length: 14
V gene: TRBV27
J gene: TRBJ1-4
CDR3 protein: CASSLSRGSEKLFF
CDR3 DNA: TGTGCCAGCAGTTTATCCAGGGGGAGTGAAAAACTGTTTTTT

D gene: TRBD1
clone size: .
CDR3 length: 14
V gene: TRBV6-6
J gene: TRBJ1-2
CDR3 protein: CASSQGQGRGGYTF
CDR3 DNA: TGTGCCAGCAGTCAGGGACAGGGGAGGGGTGGCTACACCTTC

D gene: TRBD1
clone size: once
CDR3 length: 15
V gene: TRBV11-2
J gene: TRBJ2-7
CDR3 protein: CASSLEGTGTYEQYF
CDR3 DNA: TGTGCCAGCAGCTTAGAAGGGACAGGGACCTACGAGCAGTACTTC

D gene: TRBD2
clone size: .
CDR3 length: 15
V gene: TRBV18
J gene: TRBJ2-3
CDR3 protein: CASSPRTSGTDTQYF
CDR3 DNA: TGTGCCAGCTCACCCAGGACTAGCGGTACAGATACGCAGTATTTT

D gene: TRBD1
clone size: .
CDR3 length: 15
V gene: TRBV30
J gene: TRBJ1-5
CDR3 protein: CAWSPGTGVYQPQHF
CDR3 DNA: TGTGCCTGGAGTCCAGGGACAGGGGTTTACCAGCCCCAGCATTTT

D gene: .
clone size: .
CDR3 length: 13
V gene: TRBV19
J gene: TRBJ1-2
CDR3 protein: CASSIVGATGYTF
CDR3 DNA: TGTGCCAGTAGTATAGTGGGGGCCACCGGCTACACCTTC

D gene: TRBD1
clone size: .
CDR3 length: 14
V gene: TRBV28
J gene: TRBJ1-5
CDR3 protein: CASSRGTGDQPQHF
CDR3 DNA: TGTGCCAGCAGTCGTGGGACAGGGGATCAGCCCCAGCATTTT

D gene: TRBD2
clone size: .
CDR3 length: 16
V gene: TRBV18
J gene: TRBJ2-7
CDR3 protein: CASSSALAGDFYEQYF
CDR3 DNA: TGTGCCAGCTCATCCGCACTAGCGGGAGATTTCTACGAGCAGTACTTC

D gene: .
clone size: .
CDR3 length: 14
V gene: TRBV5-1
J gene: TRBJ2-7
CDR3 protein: CASSLTQGPYEQYF
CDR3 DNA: TGCGCCAGCAGCTTGACCCAGGGGCCCTACGAGCAGTACTTC

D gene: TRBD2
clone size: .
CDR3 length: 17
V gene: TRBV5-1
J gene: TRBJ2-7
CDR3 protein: CASSPEGVAGAYYEQYF
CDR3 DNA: TGCGCCAGCAGCCCAGAAGGGGTAGCGGGAGCCTACTACGAGCAGTACTTC

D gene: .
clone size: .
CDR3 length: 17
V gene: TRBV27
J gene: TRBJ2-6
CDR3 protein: CASSLTLGGLGANVLTF
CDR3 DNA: TGTGCCAGCAGTTTAACCTTGGGGGGGCTCGGGGCCAACGTCCTGACTTTC

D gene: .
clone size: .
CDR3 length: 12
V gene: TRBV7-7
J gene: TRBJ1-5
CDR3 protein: CASSHTGQPQHF
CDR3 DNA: TGTGCTAGCAGCCATACTGGTCAGCCCCAGCATTTT

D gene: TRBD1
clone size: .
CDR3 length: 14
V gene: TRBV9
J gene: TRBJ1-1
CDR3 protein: CASSVQGAWTEAFF
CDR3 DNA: TGTGCCAGCAGCGTCCAGGGGGCTTGGACTGAAGCTTTCTTT

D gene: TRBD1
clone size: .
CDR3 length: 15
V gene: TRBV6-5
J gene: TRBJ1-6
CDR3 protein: CASTARDRGNSPLHF
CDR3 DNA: TGTGCCAGCACCGCCCGAGACAGGGGGAATTCACCCCTCCACTTT

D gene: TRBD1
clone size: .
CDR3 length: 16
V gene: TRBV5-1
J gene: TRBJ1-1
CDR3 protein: CASSIQGAFGNTEAFF
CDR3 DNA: TGCGCCAGCAGTATCCAGGGGGCATTTGGGAACACTGAAGCTTTCTTT

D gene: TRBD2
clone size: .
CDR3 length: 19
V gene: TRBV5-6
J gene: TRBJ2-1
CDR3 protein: CASSLGEAVAGKSYNEQFF
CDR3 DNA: TGTGCCAGCAGCTTGGGGGAGGCGGTAGCGGGGAAATCCTACAATGAGCAGTTCTTC

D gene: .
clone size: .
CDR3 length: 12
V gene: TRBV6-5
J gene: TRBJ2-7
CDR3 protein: CASGVGRGEQYF
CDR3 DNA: TGTGCCAGCGGGGTCGGGAGAGGTGAGCAGTACTTC

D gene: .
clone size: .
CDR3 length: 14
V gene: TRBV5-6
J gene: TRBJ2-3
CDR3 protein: CASSLGGGTDTQYF
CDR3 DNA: TGTGCCAGCAGCTTGGGTGGGGGGACAGATACGCAGTATTTT

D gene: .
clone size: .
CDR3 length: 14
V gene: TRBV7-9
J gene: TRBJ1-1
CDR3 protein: CASSPTGGLPEAFF
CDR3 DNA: TGTGCCAGCAGCCCAACGGGGGGACTTCCTGAAGCTTTCTTT

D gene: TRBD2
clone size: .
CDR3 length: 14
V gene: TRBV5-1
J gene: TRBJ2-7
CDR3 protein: CASRFREASYEQYF
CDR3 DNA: TGCGCCAGCAGGTTCCGGGAGGCTTCCTACGAGCAGTACTTC

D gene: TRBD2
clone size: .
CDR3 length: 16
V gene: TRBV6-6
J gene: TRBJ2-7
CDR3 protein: CASSPNPSSGSYEQYF
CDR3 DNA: TGTGCCAGCAGCCCCAACCCGTCTAGCGGGAGTTACGAGCAGTACTTC

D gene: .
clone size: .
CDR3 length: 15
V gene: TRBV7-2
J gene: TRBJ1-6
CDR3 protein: CASSLYGGGVSPLHF
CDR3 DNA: TGTGCCAGCAGCTTATACGGGGGGGGCGTTTCACCCCTCCACTTT

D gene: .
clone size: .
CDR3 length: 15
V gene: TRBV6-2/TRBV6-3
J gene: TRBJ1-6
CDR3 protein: CASSTGTLDNSPLHF
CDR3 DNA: TGTGCCAGCAGTACCGGGACACTCGATAATTCACCCCTCCACTTT

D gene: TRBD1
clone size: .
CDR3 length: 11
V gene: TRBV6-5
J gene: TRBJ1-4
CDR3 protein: CASKRQGKLFF
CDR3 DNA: TGTGCCAGCAAGCGACAGGGGAAACTGTTTTTT

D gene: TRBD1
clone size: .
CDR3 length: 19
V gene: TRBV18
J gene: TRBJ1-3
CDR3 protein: CASYNKPLQGNEVGNTIYF
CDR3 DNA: TGTGCCAGCTACAATAAACCCCTACAGGGGAATGAAGTCGGAAACACCATATATTTT

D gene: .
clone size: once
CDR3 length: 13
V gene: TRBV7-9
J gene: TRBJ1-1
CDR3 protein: CASSSDKGTEAFF
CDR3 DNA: TGTGCCAGCAGCTCTGACAAAGGCACTGAAGCTTTCTTT

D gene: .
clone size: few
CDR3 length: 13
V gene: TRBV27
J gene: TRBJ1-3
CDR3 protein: CASSFRSGNTIYF
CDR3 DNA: TGTGCCAGCAGTTTCCGCTCTGGAAACACCATATATTTT

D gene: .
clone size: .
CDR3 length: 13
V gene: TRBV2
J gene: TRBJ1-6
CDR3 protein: CASGRDRVSPLHF
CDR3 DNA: TGTGCCAGCGGGCGAGACAGAGTTTCACCCCTCCACTTT

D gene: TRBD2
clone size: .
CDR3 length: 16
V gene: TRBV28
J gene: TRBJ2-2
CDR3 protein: CASSSPSGSSIGELFF
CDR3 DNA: TGTGCCAGCAGCAGTCCTAGCGGGAGTTCGATCGGGGAGCTGTTTTTT

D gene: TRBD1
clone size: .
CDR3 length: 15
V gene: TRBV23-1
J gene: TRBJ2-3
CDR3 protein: CASSQGDSHTDTQYF
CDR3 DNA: TGCGCCAGCAGTCAGGGGGACAGCCATACAGATACACAGTATTTT

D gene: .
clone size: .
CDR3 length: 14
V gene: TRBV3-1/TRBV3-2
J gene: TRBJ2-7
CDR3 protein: CASSPLGLGDEQYF
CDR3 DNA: TGTGCCAGCAGCCCCCTCGGCTTGGGAGACGAGCAGTACTTC

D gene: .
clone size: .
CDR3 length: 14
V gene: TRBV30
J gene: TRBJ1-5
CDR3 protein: CAWSTGTRSQPQHF
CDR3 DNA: TGTGCCTGGTCGACCGGGACTAGGAGTCAGCCCCAGCATTTT

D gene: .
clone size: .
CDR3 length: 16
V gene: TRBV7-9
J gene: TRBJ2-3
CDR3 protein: CASSLGQRTGGDTQYF
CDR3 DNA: TGTGCCAGCAGCTTAGGACAGCGGACCGGGGGAGATACGCAGTATTTT

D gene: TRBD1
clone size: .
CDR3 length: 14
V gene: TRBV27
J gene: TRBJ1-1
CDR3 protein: CASSLFGTVEKAFF
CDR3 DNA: TGTGCCAGCAGTTTATTCGGGACAGTGGAGAAAGCTTTCTTT

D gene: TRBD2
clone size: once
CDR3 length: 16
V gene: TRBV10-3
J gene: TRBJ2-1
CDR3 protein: CAISPGTSGRSNEQFF
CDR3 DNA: TGTGCCATCAGCCCCGGGACTAGCGGGAGAAGCAATGAGCAGTTCTTC

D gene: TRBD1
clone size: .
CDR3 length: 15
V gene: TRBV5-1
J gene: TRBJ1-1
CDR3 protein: CASSLATGGSSEAFF
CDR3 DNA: TGCGCCAGCAGCTTGGCCACAGGGGGCAGTAGTGAAGCTTTCTTT

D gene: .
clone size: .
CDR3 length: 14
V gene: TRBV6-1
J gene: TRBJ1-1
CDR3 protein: CASSEVGGNTEAFF
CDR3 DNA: TGTGCCAGCAGTGAAGTGGGAGGGAACACTGAAGCTTTCTTT

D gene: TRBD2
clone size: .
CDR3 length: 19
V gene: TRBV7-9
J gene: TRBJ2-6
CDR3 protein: CASSLSLVAGVPGANVLTF
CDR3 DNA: TGTGCCAGCAGCTTATCTTTGGTAGCGGGAGTCCCTGGGGCCAACGTCCTGACTTTC

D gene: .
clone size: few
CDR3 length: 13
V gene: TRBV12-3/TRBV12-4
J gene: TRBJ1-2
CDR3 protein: CASSFLGANGYTF
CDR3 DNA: TGTGCCAGCAGTTTCCTTGGGGCCAATGGCTACACCTTC

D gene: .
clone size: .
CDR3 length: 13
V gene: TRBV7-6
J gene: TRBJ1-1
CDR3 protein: CASSTQGNTEAFF
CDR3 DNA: TGTGCCAGCAGTACACAGGGGAACACTGAAGCTTTCTTT

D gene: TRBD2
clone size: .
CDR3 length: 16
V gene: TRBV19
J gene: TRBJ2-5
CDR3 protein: CASSLGLAGKRETQYF
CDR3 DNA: TGTGCCAGTAGTTTGGGACTAGCGGGAAAGAGGGAGACCCAGTACTTC

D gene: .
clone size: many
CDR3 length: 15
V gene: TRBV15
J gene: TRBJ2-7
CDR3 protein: CATSRDTQGSYEQYF
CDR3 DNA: TGTGCCACCAGCAGGGACACACAGGGTTCCTACGAGCAGTACTTC

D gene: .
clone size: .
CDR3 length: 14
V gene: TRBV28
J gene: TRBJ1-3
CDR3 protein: CASVDRTSGNTIYF
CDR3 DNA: TGTGCCAGCGTCGACAGGACCTCTGGAAACACCATATATTTT

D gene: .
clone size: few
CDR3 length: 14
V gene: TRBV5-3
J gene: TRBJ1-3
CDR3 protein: CARSLEGNRNTIYF
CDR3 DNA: TGTGCCAGAAGCTTGGAGGGGAATAGAAACACCATATATTTT

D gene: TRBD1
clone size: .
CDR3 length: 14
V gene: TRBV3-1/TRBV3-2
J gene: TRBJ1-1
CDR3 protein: CASSQDLDRLTAFF
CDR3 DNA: TGTGCCAGCAGCCAAGATTTGGACAGGCTAACGGCTTTCTTT

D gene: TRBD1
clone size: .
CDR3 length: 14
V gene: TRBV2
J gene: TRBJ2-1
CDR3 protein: CASSVVTGINEQFF
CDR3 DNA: TGTGCCAGCAGTGTGGTGACAGGGATAAATGAGCAGTTCTTC

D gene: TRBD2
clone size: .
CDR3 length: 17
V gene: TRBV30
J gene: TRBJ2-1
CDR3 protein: CAWSGFGGRVPYNEQFF
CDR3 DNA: TGTGCCTGGAGTGGTTTTGGCGGGAGGGTCCCCTACAATGAGCAGTTCTTC

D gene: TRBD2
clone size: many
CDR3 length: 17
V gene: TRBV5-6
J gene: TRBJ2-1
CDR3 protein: CASSLARLAGTYNEQFF
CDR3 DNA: TGTGCCAGCAGCTTGGCCAGGCTAGCGGGGACCTACAATGAGCAGTTCTTC

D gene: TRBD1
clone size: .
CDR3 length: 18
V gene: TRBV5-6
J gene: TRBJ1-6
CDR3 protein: CASSTGTGAATWDSPLHF
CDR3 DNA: TGTGCCAGCAGTACCGGGACAGGGGCCGCCACTTGGGATTCACCCCTCCACTTT

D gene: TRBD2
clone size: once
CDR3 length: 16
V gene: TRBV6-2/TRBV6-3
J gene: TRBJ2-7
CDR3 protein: CASSHPPSGRDYEQYF
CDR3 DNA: TGTGCCAGCAGTCACCCTCCTAGCGGGAGGGACTACGAGCAGTACTTC

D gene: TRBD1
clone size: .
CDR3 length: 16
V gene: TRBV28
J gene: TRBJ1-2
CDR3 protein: CASTPGDRAVRDGYTF
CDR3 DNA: TGTGCCAGCACCCCGGGGGACAGGGCCGTACGAGATGGCTACACCTTC

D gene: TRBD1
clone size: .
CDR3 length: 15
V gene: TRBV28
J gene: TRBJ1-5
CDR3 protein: CASPPRTGSGQPQHF
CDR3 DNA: TGTGCCAGCCCCCCCCGGACAGGGAGCGGTCAGCCCCAGCATTTT

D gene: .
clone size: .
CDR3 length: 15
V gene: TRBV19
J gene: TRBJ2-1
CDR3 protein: CASSIGHFSYNEQFF
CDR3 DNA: TGTGCCAGTAGTATAGGACATTTCTCCTACAATGAGCAGTTCTTC

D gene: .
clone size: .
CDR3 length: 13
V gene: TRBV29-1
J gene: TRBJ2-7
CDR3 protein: CSVKPFSSYEQYF
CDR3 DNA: TGCAGCGTTAAGCCCTTTAGCTCCTACGAGCAGTACTTC

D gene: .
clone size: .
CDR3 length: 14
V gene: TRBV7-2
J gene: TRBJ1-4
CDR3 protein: CASSGGGAGEKLFF
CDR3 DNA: TGTGCCAGCAGCGGAGGCGGGGCGGGTGAAAAACTGTTTTTT

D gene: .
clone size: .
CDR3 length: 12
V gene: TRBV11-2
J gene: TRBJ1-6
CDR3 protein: CASSRGNSPLHF
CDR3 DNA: TGTGCCAGCAGCCGGGGGAATTCACCCCTCCACTTT

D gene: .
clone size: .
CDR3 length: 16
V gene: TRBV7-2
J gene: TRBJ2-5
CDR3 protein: CASSLSLTGRGETQYF
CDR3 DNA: TGTGCCAGCAGCTTAAGCCTCACAGGGAGAGGAGAGACCCAGTACTTC

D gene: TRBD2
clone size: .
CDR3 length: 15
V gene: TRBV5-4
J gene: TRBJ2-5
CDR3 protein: CASSPSLAGVETQYF
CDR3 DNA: TGTGCCAGCAGCCCCAGTCTAGCGGGAGTTGAGACCCAGTACTTC

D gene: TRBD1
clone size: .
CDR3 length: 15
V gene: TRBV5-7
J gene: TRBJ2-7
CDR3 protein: CASSIRQGASYEQYF
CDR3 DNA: TGTGCCAGCAGCATAAGACAGGGGGCAAGTTACGAGCAGTACTTC